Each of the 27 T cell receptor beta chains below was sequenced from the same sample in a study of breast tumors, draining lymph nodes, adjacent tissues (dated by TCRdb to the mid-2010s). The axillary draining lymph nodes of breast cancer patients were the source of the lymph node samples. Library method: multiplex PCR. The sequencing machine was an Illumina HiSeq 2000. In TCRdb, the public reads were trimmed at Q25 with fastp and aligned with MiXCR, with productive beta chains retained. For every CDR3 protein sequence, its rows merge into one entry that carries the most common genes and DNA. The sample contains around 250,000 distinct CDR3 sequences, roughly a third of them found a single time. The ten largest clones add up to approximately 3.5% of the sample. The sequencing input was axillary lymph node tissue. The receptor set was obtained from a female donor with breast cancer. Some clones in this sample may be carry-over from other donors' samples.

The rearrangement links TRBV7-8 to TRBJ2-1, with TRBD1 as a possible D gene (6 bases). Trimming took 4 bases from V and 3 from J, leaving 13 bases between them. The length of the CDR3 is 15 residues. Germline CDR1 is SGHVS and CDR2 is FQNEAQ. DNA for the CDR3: TGTGCCAGCAGCTCTCAGGGGCAGTACTACAATGAGCAGTTCTTC. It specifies CASSSQGQYYNEQFF.

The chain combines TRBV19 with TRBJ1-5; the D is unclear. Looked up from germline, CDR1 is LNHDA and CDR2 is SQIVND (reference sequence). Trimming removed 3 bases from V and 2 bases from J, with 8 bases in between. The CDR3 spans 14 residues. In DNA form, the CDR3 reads TGTGCCAGTAGTATCGGGCGGGGCAATCAGCCCCAGCATTTT. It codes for CASSIGRGNQPQHF.

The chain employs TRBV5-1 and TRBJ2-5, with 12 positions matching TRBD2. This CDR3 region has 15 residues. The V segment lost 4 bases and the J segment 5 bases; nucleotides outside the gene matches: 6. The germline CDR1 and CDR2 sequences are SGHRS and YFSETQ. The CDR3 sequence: CASSPSGRALETQYF. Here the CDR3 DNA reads TGCGCCAGCAGCCCTAGCGGGAGGGCCCTCGAGACCCAGTACTTC.

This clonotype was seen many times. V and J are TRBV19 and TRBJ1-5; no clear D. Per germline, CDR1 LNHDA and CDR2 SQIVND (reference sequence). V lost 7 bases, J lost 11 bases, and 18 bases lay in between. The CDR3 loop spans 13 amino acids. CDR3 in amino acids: CASINWAARTQHF. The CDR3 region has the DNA TGTGCCAGTATCAATTGGGCTGCGAGGACCCAGCATTTT.

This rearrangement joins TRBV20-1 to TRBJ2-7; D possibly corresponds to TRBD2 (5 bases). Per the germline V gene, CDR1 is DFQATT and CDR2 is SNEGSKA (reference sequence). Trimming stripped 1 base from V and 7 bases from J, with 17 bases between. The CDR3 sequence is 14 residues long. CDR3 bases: TGCAGTGCTAGAGTCCCGGGAACTGCATGGGAGCAGTACTTC. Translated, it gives CSARVPGTAWEQYF.

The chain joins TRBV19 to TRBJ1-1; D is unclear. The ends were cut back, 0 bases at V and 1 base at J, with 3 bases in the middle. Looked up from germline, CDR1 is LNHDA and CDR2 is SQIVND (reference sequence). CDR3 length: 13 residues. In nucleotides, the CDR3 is TGTGCCAGTAGTATAGACAAGAACACTGAAGCTTTCTTT. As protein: CASSIDKNTEAFF.

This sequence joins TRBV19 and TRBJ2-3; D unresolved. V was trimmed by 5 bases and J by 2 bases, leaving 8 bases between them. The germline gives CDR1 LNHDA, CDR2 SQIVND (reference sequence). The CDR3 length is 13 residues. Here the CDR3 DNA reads TGTGCCAGTAGTCCCCGGCACACAGATACGCAGTATTTT. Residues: CASSPRHTDTQYF.

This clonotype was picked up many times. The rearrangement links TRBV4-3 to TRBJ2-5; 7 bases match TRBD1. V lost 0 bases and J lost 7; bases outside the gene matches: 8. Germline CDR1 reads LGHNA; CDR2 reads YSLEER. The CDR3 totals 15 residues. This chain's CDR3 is CASSQDGTAMTTQYF. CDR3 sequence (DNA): TGCGCCAGCAGCCAAGATGGGACAGCGATGACGACCCAGTACTTC.

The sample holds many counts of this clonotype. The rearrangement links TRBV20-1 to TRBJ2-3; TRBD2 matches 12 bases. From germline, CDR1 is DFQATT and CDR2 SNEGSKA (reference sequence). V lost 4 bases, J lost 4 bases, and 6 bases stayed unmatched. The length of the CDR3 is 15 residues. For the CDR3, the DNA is TGCAGTGCTAAAGGACTAGCGGGGTGGGCAGATACGCAGTATTTT. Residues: CSAKGLAGWADTQYF.

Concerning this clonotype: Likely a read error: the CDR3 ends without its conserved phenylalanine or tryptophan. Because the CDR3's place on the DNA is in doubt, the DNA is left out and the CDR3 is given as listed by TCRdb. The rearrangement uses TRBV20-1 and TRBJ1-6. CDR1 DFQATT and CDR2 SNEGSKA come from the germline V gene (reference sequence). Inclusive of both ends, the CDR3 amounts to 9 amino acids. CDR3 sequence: CSARAFGLA.

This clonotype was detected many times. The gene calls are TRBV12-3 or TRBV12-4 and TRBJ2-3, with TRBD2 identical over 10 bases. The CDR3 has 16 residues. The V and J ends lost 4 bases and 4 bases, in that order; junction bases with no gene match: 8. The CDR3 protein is CASSSLAGVGADTQYF. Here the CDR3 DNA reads TGTGCCAGCAGTTCCCTAGCGGGAGTGGGCGCAGATACGCAGTATTTT.

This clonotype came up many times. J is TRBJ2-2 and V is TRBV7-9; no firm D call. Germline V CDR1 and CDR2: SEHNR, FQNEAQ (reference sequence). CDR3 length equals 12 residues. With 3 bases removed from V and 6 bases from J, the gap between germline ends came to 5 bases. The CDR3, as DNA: TGTGCCAGCAGCTTCGGGTCCGGGGAGCTGTTTTTT. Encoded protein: CASSFGSGELFF.

As DNA, the CDR3 is TGTGCCACCAGTGATCCCGGACTAGCGGGAGGCACAGATACGCAGTATTTT. This codes for CATSDPGLAGGTDTQYF. The chain is built from TRBV24-1 and TRBJ2-3; 13 nucleotides align to TRBD2. V shed 3 bases, J shed 1 base, and the junction held 3 bases outside the gene matches. The CDR3 contains 17 residues. Per germline, CDR1 KGHDR and CDR2 SFDVKD.

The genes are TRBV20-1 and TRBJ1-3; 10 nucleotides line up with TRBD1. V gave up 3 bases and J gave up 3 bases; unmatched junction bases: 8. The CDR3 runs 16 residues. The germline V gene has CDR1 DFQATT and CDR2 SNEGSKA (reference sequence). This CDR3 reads CSASVTGGAYGNTIYF. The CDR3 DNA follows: TGCAGTGCTAGCGTGACAGGGGGCGCATATGGAAACACCATATATTTT.

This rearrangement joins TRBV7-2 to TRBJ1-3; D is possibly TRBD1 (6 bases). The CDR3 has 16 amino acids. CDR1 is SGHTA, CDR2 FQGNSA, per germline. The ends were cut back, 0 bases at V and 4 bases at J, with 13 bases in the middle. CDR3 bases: TGTGCCAGCAGCTTAGCGCAGGGGCGAAGAGGAAACACCATATATTTT. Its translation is CASSLAQGRRGNTIYF.

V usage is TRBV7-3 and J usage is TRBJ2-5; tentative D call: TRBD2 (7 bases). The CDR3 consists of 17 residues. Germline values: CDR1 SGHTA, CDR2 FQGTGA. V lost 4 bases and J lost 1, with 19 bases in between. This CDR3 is CASSSGGGAGAQETQYF. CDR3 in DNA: TGTGCCAGCAGCTCAGGTGGAGGCGCGGGGGCCCAAGAGACCCAGTACTTC.

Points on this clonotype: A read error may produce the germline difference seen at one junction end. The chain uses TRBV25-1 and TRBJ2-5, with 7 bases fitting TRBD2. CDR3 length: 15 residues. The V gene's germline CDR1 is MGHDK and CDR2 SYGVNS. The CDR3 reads CASSEYREAEETQYF. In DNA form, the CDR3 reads TGTGCCAGCAGTGAATACCGGGAGGCTGAAGAGACCCAGTACTTT.

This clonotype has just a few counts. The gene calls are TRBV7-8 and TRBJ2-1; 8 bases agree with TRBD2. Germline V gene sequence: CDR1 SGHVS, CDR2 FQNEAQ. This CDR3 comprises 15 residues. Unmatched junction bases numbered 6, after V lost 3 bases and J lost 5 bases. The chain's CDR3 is CASSFRAGVNNEQFF. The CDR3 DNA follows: TGTGCCAGCAGCTTCCGAGCGGGAGTCAACAATGAGCAGTTCTTC.

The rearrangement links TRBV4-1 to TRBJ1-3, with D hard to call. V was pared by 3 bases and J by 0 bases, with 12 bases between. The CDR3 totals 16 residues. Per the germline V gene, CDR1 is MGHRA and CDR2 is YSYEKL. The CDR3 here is CASSQERTYSGNTIYF. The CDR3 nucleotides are TGCGCCAGCAGCCAGGAAAGGACCTACTCTGGAAACACCATATATTTT.

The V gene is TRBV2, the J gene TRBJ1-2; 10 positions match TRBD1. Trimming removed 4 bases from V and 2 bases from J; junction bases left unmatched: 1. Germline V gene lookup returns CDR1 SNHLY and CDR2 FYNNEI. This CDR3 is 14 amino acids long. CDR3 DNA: TGTGCCAGCAGTGTGACAGGGGGCAACTATGGCTACACCTTC. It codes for CASSVTGGNYGYTF. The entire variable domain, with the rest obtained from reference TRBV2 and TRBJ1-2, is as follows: EPEVTQTPSHQVTQMGQEVILRCVPISNHLYFYWYRQILGQKVEFLVSFYNNEISEKSEIFDDQFSVERPDGSNFTLKIRSTKLEDSAMYFCASSVTGGNYGYTFGSGTRLTVV.

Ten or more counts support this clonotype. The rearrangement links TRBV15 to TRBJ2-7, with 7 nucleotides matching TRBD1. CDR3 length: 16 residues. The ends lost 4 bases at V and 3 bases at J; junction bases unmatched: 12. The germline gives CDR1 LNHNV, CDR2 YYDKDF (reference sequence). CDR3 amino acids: CATSTVTGTELYEQYF. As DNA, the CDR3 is TGTGCCACCAGCACGGTCACCGGGACAGAGCTCTACGAGCAGTACTTC.

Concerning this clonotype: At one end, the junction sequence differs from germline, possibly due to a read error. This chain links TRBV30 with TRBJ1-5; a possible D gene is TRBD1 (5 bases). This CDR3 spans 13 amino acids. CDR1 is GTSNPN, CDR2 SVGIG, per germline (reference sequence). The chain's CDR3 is CAWSPGGNRPQHF. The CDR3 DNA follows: TGTGCCTGGAGTCCGGGGGGAAATCGGCCCCAGCATTTT. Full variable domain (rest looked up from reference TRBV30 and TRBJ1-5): SQTIHQWPATLVQPVGSPLSLECTVEGTSNPNLYWYRQAAGRGLQLLFYSVGIGQISSEVPQNLSASRPQDRQFILSSKKLLLSDSGFYLCAWSPGGNRPQHFGDGTRLSIL.

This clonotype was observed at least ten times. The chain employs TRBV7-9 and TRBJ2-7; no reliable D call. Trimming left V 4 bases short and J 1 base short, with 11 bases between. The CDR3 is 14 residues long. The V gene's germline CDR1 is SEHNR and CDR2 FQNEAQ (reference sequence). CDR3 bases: TGTGCCAGCAGCTCTTCGGACGATTCCTACGAGCAGTACTTC. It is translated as CASSSSDDSYEQYF.

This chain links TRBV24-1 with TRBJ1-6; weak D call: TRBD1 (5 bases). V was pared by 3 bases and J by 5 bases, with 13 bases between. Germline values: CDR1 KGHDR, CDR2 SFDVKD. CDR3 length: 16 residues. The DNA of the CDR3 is TGTGCCACCAGTGATATTCAGGGCCTCAATAATTCACCCCTCCACTTT. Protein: CATSDIQGLNNSPLHF.

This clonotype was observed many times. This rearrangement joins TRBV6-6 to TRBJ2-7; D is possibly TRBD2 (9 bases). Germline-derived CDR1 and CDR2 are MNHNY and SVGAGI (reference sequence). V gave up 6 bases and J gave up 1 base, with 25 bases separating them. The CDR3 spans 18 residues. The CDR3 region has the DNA TGTGCCAGCAGGGACAGGGAAGGCCCTCTAGCGGGATCCTACGAGCAGTACTTC. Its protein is CASRDREGPLAGSYEQYF.

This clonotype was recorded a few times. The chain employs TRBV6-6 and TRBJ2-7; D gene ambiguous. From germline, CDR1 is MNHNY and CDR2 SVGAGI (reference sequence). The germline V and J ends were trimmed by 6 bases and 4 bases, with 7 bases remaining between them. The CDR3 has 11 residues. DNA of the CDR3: TGTGCCAGCAGGTCCGATTACGAGCAGTACTTC. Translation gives CASRSDYEQYF.

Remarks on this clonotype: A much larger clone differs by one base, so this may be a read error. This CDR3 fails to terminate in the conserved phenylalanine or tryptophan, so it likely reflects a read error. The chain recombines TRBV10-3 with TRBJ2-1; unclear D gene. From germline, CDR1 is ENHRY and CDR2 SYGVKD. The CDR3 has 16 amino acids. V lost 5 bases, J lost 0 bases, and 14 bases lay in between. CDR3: CAISPGQTSSYNEQFS. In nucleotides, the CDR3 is TGTGCCATCAGTCCTGGGCAAACGAGCTCCTACAATGAGCAGTTCTCC.